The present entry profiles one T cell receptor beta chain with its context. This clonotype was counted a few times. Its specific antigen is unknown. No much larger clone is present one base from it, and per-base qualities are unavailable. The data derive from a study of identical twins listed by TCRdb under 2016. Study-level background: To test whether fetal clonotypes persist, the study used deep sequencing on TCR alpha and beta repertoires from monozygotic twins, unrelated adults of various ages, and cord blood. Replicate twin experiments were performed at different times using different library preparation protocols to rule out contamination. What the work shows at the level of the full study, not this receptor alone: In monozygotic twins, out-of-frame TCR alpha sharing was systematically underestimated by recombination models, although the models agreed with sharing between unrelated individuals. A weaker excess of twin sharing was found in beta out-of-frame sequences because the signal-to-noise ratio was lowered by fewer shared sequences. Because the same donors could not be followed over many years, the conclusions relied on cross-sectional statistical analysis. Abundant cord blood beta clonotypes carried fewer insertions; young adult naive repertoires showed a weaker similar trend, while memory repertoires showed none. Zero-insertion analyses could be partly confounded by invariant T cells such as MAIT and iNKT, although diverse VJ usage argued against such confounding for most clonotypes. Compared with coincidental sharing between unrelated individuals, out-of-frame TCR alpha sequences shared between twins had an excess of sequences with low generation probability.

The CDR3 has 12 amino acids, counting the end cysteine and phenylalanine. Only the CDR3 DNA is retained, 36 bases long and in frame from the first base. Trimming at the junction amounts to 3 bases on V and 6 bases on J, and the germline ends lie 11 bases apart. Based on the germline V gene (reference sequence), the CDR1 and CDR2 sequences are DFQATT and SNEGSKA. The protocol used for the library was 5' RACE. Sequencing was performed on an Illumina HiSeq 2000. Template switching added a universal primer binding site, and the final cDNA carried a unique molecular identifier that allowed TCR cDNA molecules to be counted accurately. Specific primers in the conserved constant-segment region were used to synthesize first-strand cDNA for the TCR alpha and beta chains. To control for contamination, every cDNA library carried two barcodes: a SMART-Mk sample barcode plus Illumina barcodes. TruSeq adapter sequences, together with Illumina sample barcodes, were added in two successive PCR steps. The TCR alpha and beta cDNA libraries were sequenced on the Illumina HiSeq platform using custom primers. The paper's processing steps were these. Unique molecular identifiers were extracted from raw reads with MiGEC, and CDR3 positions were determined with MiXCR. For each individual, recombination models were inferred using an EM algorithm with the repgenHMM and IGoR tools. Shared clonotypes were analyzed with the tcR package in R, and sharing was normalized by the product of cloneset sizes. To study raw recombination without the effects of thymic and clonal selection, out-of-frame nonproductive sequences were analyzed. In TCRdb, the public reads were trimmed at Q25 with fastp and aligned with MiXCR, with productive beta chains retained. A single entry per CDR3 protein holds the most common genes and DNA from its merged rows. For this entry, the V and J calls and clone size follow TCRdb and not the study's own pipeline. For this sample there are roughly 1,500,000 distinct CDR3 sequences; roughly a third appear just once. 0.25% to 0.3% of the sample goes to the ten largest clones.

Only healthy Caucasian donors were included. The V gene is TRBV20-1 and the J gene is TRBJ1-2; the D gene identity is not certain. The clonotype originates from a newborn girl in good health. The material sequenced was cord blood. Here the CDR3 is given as CSASSGRDGYTF. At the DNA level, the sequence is TGCAGTGCTAGTTCGGGGAGGGATGGCTACACCTTC.